This T cell receptor beta chain is from a study of radiation and T cells in renal cell carcinoma. Libraries were prepared by immunoSEQ multiplex PCR; TCRdb keeps only in-frame clonotypes and omits some of them. The profile shows 75,000 to 90,000 clones, 70% to 90% of them singletons. Germline CDR1 and CDR2: LGHNA and YSLEER. Trimming removed 1 base at V and 0 bases at J, with 15 bases between. There are 17 residues in the CDR3. The time point here: blood 4 weeks post-SBRT, at nephrectomy. Treatment noted: 15 Gy SBRT to primary tumor, nephrectomy 4 weeks later. The V gene is TRBV4-3, the J gene TRBJ1-1, with D tentatively TRBD1 (5 bases). The TCR comes from a woman between 65 and 79 years old with renal cell carcinoma. Sequences were derived from blood, sampled from a patient whose treatment included radiotherapy and nephrectomy. Here the CDR3 reads CASSQGIGGGLNTEAFF. CDR3 in DNA: TGCGCCAGCAGCCAAGGAATCGGGGGTGGGTTGAACACTGAAGCTTTCTTT.